The rows below give T cell receptor beta chains drawn from one sample of a study of shared clonotypes between healthy human individuals. Profiling relied on immunoSEQ multiplex PCR, and the TCRdb table lists in-frame clones only, not all of them. The sample yields more than 2,000,000 clones, about 92% seen once. Sequenced material: naive CD4+ T cells from PBMCs. These TCRs come from a young man in good health. Some clones in this sample may be carry-over from other donors' samples. Each CDR3 is given with its conserved first and last residue. A D gene is named only where the DNA matches it firmly. Size tells how often a clone was seen (once, few, many) or the class of an expanded clone, and some rows leave it out.

j_gene,abundance,d_gene,v_gene,CDR3nt,CDR3aa
TRBJ2-6,NA,NA,TRBV28,TGTGCCAGCAGTCCCCGAGGAGGAGGGCCTTCTGGGGCCAACGTCCTGACTTTC,CASSPRGGGPSGANVLTF
TRBJ1-5,few,NA,TRBV15,TGTGCCACCAGCAGAGATCGCCAGCCCCAGCATTTT,CATSRDRQPQHF
TRBJ2-1,NA,NA,TRBV7-9,TGTGCCAGCAGCCCCTCTCGAGGCTCGGGCGATGAGCAGTTCTTC,CASSPSRGSGDEQFF
TRBJ1-2,NA,NA,TRBV7-2,TGTGCCAGCAGCTTACGGGGGGAACGTGACTATGGCTACACCTTC,CASSLRGERDYGYTF
TRBJ2-3,NA,TRBD2,TRBV7-6,TGTGCCAGCAGTCCCGGACTAGCGGGAGGGAGCACAGATACGCAGTATTTT,CASSPGLAGGSTDTQYF
TRBJ2-1,NA,NA,TRBV18,TGTGCCAGCTCAGGACTACCCGCGGAGCAGTTCTTC,CASSGLPAEQFF
TRBJ1-2,NA,NA,TRBV19,TGTGCCAGTAGTACCTCAGGGACCTTTAACTATGGCTACACCTTC,CASSTSGTFNYGYTF
TRBJ1-6,NA,NA,TRBV12-5,TGTGCTAGTGGTTTGCTCCGGGTTGGGCGGTCACCCCTCCACTTT,CASGLLRVGRSPLHF
TRBJ2-6,NA,NA,TRBV9,TGTGCCAGCAGCCCTCGGACTGGAAACTCTGGGGCCAACGTCCTGACTTTC,CASSPRTGNSGANVLTF
TRBJ2-3,NA,NA,TRBV28,TGTGCCAGCAGTTTACAAGAAGCTACGCAGTATTTT,CASSLQEATQYF